The present T cell receptor (beta chain) was sequenced within a study of shared clonotypes between healthy human individuals. Details on this clone: The antigen remains unidentified.

The authors loaded around 220 ng DNA, around 32,000 T cell genomes, into sorted-subset replicate PCRs. Clones were read by immunoSEQ multiplex PCR, and TCRdb kept only the in-frame ones, dropping some. The table shows about 2,100,000 clones, with just over 90% occurring only once. Between the trimmed V and J ends, which lost 4 bases and 0 bases, there was a span of 14 bases. CDR3 length: 15 amino acids. The germline gives CDR1 SGHRS, CDR2 YFSETQ. Points from the study as a whole: Naive CD4 clonotypes overlapped across a handful of donors at about 5.3%.

CD45RO-negative, CCR7-positively selected cells formed the naive CD8 fraction, excluding terminally differentiated effector memory CD45RA+ cells. Specimen: naive CD8+ T cells from PBMCs. The chain carries TRBV5-1 and TRBJ2-7, with D uncertain. The sequence derives from a young man in good health. Some clones in this sample may be carry-over from other donors' samples. DNA for the CDR3: TGCGCCAGCAGCCCTGCGGAAGGGTACTCCTACGAGCAGTACTTC. Its translation: CASSPAEGYSYEQYF. Looking up the rest from reference TRBV5-1 and TRBJ2-7 gives the full variable domain: KAGVTQTPRYLIKTRGQQVTLSCSPISGHRSVSWYQQTPGQGLQFLFEYFSETQRNKGNFPGRFSGRQFSNSRSEMNVSTLELGDSALYLCASSPAEGYSYEQYFGPGTRLTVT.